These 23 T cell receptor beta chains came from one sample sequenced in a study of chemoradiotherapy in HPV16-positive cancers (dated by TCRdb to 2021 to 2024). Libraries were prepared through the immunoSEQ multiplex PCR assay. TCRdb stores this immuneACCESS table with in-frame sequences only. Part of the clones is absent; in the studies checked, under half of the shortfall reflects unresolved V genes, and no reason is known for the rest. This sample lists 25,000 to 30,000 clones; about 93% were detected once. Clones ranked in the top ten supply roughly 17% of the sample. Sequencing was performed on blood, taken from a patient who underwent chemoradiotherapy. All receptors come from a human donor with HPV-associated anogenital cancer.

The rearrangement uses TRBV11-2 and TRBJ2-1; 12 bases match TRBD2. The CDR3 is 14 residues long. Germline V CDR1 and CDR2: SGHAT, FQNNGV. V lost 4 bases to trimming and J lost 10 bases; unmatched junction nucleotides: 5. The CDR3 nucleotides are TGTGCCAGCAGCTACCAAGGACTAGCGGGAGAGCAGTTCTTC. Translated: CASSYQGLAGEQFF. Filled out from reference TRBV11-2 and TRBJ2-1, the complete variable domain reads EAGVAQSPRYKIIEKRQSVAFWCNPISGHATLYWYQQILGQGPKLLIQFQNNGVVDDSQLPKDRFSAERLKGVDSTLKIQPAKLEDSAVYLCASSYQGLAGEQFFGPGTRLTVL.

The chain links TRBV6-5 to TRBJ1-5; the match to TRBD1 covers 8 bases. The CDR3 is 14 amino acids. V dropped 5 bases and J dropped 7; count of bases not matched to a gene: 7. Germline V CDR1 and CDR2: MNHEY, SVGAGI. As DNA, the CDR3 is TGTGCCAGCAGTAGACGGACAGGGAACCAGCCCCAGCATTTT. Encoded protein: CASSRRTGNQPQHF.

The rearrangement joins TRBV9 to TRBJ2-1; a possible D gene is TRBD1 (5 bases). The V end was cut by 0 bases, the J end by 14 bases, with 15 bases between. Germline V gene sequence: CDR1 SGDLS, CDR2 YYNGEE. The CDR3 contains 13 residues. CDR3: CASSVAPAGREFF. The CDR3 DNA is TGTGCCAGCAGCGTAGCTCCGGCCGGCAGGGAGTTCTTC.

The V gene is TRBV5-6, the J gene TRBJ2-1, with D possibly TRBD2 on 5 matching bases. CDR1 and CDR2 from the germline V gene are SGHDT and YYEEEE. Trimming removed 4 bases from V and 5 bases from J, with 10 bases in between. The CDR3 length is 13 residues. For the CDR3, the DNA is TGTGCCAGCAGCCCAGGACTTAACAATGAGCAGTTCTTC. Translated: CASSPGLNNEQFF.

The CDR3 DNA is TGCGCCAGCAGCGGGACAGGGGCCTACGAGCAGTACTTC. It translates to CASSGTGAYEQYF. The chain joins TRBV4-1 to TRBJ2-7, with TRBD1 matching 10 bases. This CDR3 is 13 amino acids long. V trimming: 5 bases; J trimming: 2 bases; junction bases outside the gene matches: 0. Germline V gene data show CDR1 as MGHRA and CDR2 as YSYEKL.

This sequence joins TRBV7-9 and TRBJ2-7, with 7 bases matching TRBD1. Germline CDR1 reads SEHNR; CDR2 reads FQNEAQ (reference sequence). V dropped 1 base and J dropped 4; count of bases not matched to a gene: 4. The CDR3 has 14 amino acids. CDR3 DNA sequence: TGTGCCAGCAGCTTAGGTCAGGGGGTTTACGAGCAGTACTTC. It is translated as CASSLGQGVYEQYF.

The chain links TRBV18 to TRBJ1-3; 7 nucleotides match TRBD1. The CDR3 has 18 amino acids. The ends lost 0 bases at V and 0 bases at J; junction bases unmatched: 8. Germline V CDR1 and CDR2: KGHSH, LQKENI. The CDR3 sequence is CASSPPNRGTPSGNTIYF. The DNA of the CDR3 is TGTGCCAGCTCACCACCAAACAGGGGTACTCCCTCTGGAAACACCATATATTTT.

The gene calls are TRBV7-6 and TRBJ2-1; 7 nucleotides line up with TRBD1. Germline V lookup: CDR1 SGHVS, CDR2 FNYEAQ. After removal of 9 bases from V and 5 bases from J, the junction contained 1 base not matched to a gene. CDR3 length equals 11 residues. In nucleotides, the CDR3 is TGTGCCAGTAGGGGGCACAATGAGCAGTTCTTC. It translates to CASRGHNEQFF.

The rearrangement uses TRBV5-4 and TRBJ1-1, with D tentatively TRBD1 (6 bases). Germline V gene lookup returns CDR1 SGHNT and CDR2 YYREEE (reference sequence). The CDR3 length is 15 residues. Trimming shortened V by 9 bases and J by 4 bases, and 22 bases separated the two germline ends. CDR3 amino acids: CATAMGANRGTEAFF. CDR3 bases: TGTGCCACCGCCATGGGGGCGAATCGTGGCACTGAAGCTTTCTTT. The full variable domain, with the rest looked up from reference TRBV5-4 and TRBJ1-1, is ETGVTQSPTHLIKTRGQQVTLRCSSQSGHNTVSWYQQALGQGPQFIFQYYREEENGRGNFPPRFSGLQFPNYSSELNVNALELDDSALYLCATAMGANRGTEAFFGQGTRLTVV.

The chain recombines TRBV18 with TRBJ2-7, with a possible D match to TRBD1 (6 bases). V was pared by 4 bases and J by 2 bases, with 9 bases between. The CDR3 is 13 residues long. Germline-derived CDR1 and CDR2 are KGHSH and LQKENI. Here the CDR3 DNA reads TGTGCCAGCTCACTCGGACAGCCCTACGAGCAGTACTTC. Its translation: CASSLGQPYEQYF.

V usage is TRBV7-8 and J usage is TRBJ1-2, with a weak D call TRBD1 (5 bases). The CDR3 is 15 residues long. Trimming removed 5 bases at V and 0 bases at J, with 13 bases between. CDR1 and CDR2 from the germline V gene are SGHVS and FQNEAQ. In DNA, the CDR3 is TGTGCCAGCAGCCGCAGGGACGGAACTAACTATGGCTACACCTTC. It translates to CASSRRDGTNYGYTF.

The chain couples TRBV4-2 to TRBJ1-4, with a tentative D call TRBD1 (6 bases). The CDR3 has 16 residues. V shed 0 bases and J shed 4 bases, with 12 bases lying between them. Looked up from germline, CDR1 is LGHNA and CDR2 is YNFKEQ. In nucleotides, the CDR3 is TGTGCCAGCAGCCAAGATTCGGCAGGGGTTAATGAAAAACTGTTTTTT. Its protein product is CASSQDSAGVNEKLFF.

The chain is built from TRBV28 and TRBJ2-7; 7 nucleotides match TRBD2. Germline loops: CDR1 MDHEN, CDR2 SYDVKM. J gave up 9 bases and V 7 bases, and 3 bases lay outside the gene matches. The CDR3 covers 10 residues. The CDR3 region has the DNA TGTGCCAGCACGGGGAGGGGGCAGTACTTC. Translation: CASTGRGQYF. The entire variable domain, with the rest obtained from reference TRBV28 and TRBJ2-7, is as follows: DVKVTQSSRYLVKRTGEKVFLECVQDMDHENMFWYRQDPGLGLRLIYFSYDVKMKEKGDIPEGYSVSREKKERFSLILESASTNQTSMYLCASTGRGQYFGPGTRLTVT.

The DNA of the CDR3 is TGTGCCAGCAGTGTAGGAGGGGAGGACACTGAAGCTTTCTTT. Its translation: CASSVGGEDTEAFF. V usage is TRBV6-4 and J usage is TRBJ1-1; weak D call: TRBD1 (5 bases). V was clipped by 4 bases and J by 3 bases, with 12 bases between them. The CDR3 length is 14 residues. CDR1 MRHNA and CDR2 SNTAGT come from the germline V gene.

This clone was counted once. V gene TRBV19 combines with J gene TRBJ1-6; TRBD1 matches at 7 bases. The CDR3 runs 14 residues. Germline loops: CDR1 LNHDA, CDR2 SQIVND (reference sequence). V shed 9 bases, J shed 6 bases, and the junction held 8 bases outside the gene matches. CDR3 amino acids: CASRSGTVNSPLHF. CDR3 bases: TGTGCCAGCCGATCCGGGACAGTTAATTCACCCCTCCACTTT.

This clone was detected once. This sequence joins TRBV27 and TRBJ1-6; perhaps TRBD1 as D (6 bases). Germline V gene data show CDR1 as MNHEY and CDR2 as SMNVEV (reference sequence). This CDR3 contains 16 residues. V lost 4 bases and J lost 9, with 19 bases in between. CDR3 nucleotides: TGTGCCAGCAGTTCCCCGGCCCAGGGGATCGGTTCACCCCTCCACTTT. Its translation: CASSSPAQGIGSPLHF.

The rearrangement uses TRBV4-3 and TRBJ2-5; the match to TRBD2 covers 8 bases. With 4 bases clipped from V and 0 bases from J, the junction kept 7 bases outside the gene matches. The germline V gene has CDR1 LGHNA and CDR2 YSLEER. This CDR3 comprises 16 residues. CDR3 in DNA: TGCGCCAGCAGCCCCGGGGGGGGTCCCTACCAAGAGACCCAGTACTTC. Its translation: CASSPGGGPYQETQYF.

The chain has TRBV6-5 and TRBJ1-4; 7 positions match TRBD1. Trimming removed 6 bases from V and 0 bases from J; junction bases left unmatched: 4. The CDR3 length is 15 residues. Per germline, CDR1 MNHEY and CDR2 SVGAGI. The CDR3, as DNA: TGTGCCAGCAGACAGGGGCCGGCAACTAATGAAAAACTGTTTTTT. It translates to CASRQGPATNEKLFF.

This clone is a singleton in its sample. The CDR3 sequence is CATSRDRVGANVLTF. CDR3 bases: TGTGCCACCAGCAGGGACAGGGTTGGGGCCAACGTCCTGACTTTC. The chain recombines TRBV15 with TRBJ2-6, with 8 nucleotides matching TRBD1. Germline V lookup: CDR1 LNHNV, CDR2 YYDKDF (reference sequence). Germline trimming cut 3 bases from V and 3 bases from J; bases unmatched to any gene: 1. The CDR3 sequence is 15 residues long.

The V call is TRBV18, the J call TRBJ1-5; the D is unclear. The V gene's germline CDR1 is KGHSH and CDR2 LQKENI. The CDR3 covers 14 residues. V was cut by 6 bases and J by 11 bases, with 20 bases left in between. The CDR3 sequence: CASSPQAQSLAQHF. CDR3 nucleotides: TGTGCCAGCTCCCCGCAGGCCCAGAGTTTAGCCCAGCATTTT.

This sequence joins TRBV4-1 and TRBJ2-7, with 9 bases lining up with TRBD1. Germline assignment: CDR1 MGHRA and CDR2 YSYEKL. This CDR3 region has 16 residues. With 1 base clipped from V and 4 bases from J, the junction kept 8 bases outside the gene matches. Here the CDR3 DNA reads TGCGCCAGCAGCCAAGGTCCAGGACAGGGGACATACGAGCAGTACTTC. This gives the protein CASSQGPGQGTYEQYF.

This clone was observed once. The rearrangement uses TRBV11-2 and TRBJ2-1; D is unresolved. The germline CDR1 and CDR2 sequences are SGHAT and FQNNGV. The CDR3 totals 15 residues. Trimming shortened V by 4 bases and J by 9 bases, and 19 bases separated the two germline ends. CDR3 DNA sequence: TGTGCCAGCAGCTCCCCCCGTGGTAGTACAATTGAGCAGTTCTTC. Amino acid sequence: CASSSPRGSTIEQFF.

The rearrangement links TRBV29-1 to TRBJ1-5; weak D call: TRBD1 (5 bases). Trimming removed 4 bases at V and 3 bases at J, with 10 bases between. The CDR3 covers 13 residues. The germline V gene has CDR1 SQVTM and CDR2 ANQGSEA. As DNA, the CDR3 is TGCAGCGTTGGGGGGTTTGACAATCAGCCCCAGCATTTT. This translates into CSVGGFDNQPQHF.